The TCR beta chain described here comes from a study of PD-1 blockade in classical Hodgkin lymphoma. Germline V gene lookup returns CDR1 LNHDA and CDR2 SQIVND (reference sequence). The ends lost 6 bases at V and 2 bases at J; junction bases unmatched: 4. The CDR3 has 14 residues. General study results and limits: Complete responders showed a baseline diversity that resembled the diversity of newly diagnosed patients.

Notes on this clone: Its antigen is unidentified.

All patients relapsed after autologous stem cell transplantation, and brentuximab vedotin exposure varied. Generated by immunoSEQ multiplex PCR, the TCRdb table keeps only in-frame clones and is missing some. The data contain roughly 38,000 clones, 86% of them singletons. The sequence derives from a human donor with classical Hodgkin lymphoma. This chain connects TRBV19 to TRBJ2-5, with 9 bases matching TRBD2. The sample was peripheral blood mononuclear cells (PBMCs), taken before the second cycle of nivolumab. CDR3 region: CASSLSGGQETQYF. In DNA, the CDR3 is TGTGCCAGTAGCCTTAGCGGGGGACAAGAGACCCAGTACTTC.